This TCR beta chain emerged from a study of T cells in localized non-small cell lung cancer. This clone occurred a few times. The CDR3 has 12 amino acids. Trimming removed 7 bases from V and 1 base from J, with 7 bases in between. Germline V gene data show CDR1 as MGHDK and CDR2 as SYGVNS. The table came from immunoSEQ multiplex PCR; TCRdb's copy has only in-frame clones and leaves some out. The sample contains around 36,000 clones, roughly 77% of which appear only once. The sample consisted of PBMCs, taken before any cancer treatment. The clonotype was recovered from a woman aged 40 to 75 with stage II squamous cell lung carcinoma. This chain uses TRBV25-1 with TRBJ1-1; D is unclear. In DNA, the CDR3 is TGTGCCAGCAAGGGAAAGAACACTGAAGCTTTCTTT. Protein product: CASKGKNTEAFF.